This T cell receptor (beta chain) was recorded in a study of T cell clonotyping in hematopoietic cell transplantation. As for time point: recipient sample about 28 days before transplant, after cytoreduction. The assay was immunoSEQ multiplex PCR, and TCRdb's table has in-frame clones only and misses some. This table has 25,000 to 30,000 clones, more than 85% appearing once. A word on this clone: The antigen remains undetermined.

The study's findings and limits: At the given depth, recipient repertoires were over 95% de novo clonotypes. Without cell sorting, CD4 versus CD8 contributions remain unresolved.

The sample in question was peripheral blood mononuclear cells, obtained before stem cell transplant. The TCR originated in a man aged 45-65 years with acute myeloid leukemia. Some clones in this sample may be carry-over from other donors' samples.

The CDR3 DNA reads TGCGCCAGCAGCTTGGTGTCGAGCTCTGGAAACACCATATATTTT. Residues: CASSLVSSSGNTIYF. This chain connects TRBV5-1 to TRBJ1-3; unclear D gene. V was clipped by 0 bases and J by 0 bases, with 7 bases between them. Germline loops: CDR1 SGHRS, CDR2 YFSETQ. The CDR3 has 15 amino acids. The full variable domain, rest sourced from reference TRBV5-1 and TRBJ1-3, is KAGVTQTPRYLIKTRGQQVTLSCSPISGHRSVSWYQQTPGQGLQFLFEYFSETQRNKGNFPGRFSGRQFSNSRSEMNVSTLELGDSALYLCASSLVSSSGNTIYFGEGSWLTVV.